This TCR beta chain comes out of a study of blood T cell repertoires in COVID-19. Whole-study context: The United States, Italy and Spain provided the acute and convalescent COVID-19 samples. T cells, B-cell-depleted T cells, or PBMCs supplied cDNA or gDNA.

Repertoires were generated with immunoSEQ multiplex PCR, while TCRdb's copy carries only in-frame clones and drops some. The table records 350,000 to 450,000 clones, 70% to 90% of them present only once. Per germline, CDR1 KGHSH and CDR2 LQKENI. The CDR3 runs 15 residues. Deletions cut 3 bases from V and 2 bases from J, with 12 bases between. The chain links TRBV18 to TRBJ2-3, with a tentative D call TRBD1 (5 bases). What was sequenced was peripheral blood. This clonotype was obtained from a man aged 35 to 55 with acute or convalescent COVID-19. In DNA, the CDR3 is TGTGCCAGCTCACCGGGCGACAGCGACACAGATACGCAGTATTTT. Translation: CASSPGDSDTDTQYF.